Listed below are T cell receptor beta chains from one sample, sequenced in a study of T-cell reconstitution after alpha-beta-depleted transplantation in children. MiXCR was run by TCRdb on the PCR reads, yielding one entry per CDR3 protein. The repertoire has about 980,000 distinct CDR3 sequences, about 30% of them found once; the top ten carry approximately 30%. This specimen was PBMCs, mostly from graft donor cells, taken 360 days after TCRalphabeta/CD19-depleted stem cell transplant. The receptors were gathered from a boy under three years old who had a stem cell transplant for SCID, so the T cells may come from the graft donor. CDR3s leave out the opening cysteine and the closing phenylalanine or tryptophan.

cdr3_aa: ASSRQWSTDTQY; v_call: TRBV14; j_call: TRBJ2-3
cdr3_aa: ASSPGGSMESNQPQH; v_call: TRBV5-1; j_call: TRBJ1-5
cdr3_aa: ASSLVSAEAF; v_call: TRBV5-5; j_call: TRBJ1-1
cdr3_aa: ASTERQLDTDTQY; v_call: TRBV12-3/TRBV12-4; j_call: TRBJ2-3
cdr3_aa: SAPRTGRYNEQF; v_call: TRBV20-1; j_call: TRBJ2-1
cdr3_aa: ASSQGLLAGTYNEQF; v_call: TRBV4-1; j_call: TRBJ2-1
cdr3_aa: TSSPTSGGAAFNEQF; v_call: TRBV12-3/TRBV12-4; j_call: TRBJ2-1
cdr3_aa: ASTKRWNGTGNIQY; v_call: TRBV3-1; j_call: TRBJ2-4
cdr3_aa: ASSLNAAIREEQY; v_call: TRBV12-3/TRBV12-4; j_call: TRBJ2-7
cdr3_aa: ASTRGVSGNTIY; v_call: TRBV27; j_call: TRBJ1-3
cdr3_aa: ASRVARSSYNEQF; v_call: TRBV2; j_call: TRBJ2-1
cdr3_aa: SVEGRGRYGYT; v_call: TRBV29-1; j_call: TRBJ1-2
cdr3_aa: SARVGGPTRDTQY; v_call: TRBV20-1; j_call: TRBJ2-3
cdr3_aa: ASSQEWGGTRETQY; v_call: TRBV4-1; j_call: TRBJ2-5
cdr3_aa: SVVNYGYT; v_call: TRBV20-1; j_call: TRBJ1-2
cdr3_aa: ASSLGGPHTGELF; v_call: TRBV5-1; j_call: TRBJ2-2
cdr3_aa: SASGTGQF; v_call: TRBV20-1; j_call: TRBJ2-1
cdr3_aa: ASSPRGTYYEQY; v_call: TRBV7-8; j_call: TRBJ2-7
cdr3_aa: ASSLADRGHNEQF; v_call: TRBV5-1; j_call: TRBJ2-1
cdr3_aa: ASSDRDRGAQQY; v_call: TRBV6-1; j_call: TRBJ2-7